The 7 T cell receptor beta chains given below trace back to one sample, sequenced in a study of T cell repertoires in cytomegalovirus infection. In TCRdb, the reads were re-called with MiXCR into one record per CDR3 protein. The table records about 340,000 distinct CDR3 sequences, about 27% of them present only once. These receptors' antigens are unknown. The input for sequencing was cultured PBMCs, taken from culture after CMV antigen stimulation. These receptors were collected from a human donor in good health (CMV status not recorded). Some clones in this sample may be carry-over from other donors' samples.

This sequence joins TRBV28 and TRBJ1-3; 7 nucleotides match TRBD1. Per the germline V gene, CDR1 is MDHEN and CDR2 is SYDVKM. Germline trimming cut 5 bases from V and 2 bases from J; bases unmatched to any gene: 3. This CDR3 has 14 residues. CDR3 in amino acids: CASSGQETGNTIYF. CDR3 coding DNA: TGTGCCAGCAGTGGACAGGAGACTGGAAACACCATATATTTT.

A few counts support this clonotype. The rearrangement uses TRBV7-9 and TRBJ1-2; D is uncertain. This CDR3 region has 14 residues. The V and J ends lost 1 base and 4 bases respectively, with 10 bases between them. CDR1 is SEHNR and CDR2 is FQNEAQ in the germline V gene (reference sequence). CDR3 DNA sequence: TGTGCCAGCAGCTTAGTCGCAGCCAGCTATGGCTACACCTTC. It yields the protein CASSLVAASYGYTF. The whole variable domain, filled in from reference TRBV7-9 and TRBJ1-2, reads DTGVSQNPRHKITKRGQNVTFRCDPISEHNRLYWYRQTLGQGPEFLTYFQNEAQLEKSRLLSDRFSAERPKGSFSTLEIQRTEQGDSAMYLCASSLVAASYGYTFGSGTRLTVV.

This rearrangement joins TRBV19 to TRBJ1-4, with D maybe TRBD1 (6 bases). This CDR3 contains 16 residues. Deletions cut 4 bases from V and 3 bases from J, with 15 bases between. CDR1 LNHDA and CDR2 SQIVND come from the germline V gene (reference sequence). The CDR3 DNA is TGTGCCAGTAGTACTCGCGAGGGGGGCTCTAATGAAAAACTGTTTTTT. The encoded protein is CASSTREGGSNEKLFF.

V usage is TRBV7-2 and J usage is TRBJ1-2; 10 nucleotides match TRBD1. The CDR3 runs to 13 residues. CDR1 is SGHTA, CDR2 FQGNSA, per germline. The V segment lost 5 bases and the J segment 8 bases; nucleotides outside the gene matches: 5. The CDR3, as DNA: TGTGCCAGCAGCCGGGACAGGGGAAAAGGCTACACCTTC. It yields the protein CASSRDRGKGYTF.

V usage is TRBV19 and J usage is TRBJ2-3; 13 bases map to TRBD2. The CDR3 sequence is 18 residues long. In germline, CDR1 is LNHDA, CDR2 SQIVND (reference sequence). The junction had 11 bases not matched to a gene; V was cut back by 2 bases and J by 6 bases. The CDR3, as DNA: TGTGCCAGTAGTATATTCTCCGGGACTAGCGGGATCGGGGATACGCAGTATTTT. It codes for CASSIFSGTSGIGDTQYF.

This clonotype was seen many times. The rearrangement uses TRBV6-1 and TRBJ1-2; D perhaps matches TRBD1 (6 bases). Per germline, CDR1 MNHNS and CDR2 SASEGT. CDR3 size: 17 residues. Trimming removed 4 bases at V and 4 bases at J, with 22 bases between. CDR3 residues: CASSGPPGDIQAYGYTF. In DNA form, the CDR3 reads TGTGCCAGCAGTGGACCACCCGGGGACATTCAAGCCTATGGCTACACCTTC.

The rearrangement links TRBV29-1 to TRBJ1-1, with D perhaps TRBD1 (5 bases). This CDR3 is 13 amino acids long. The V gene's germline CDR1 is SQVTM and CDR2 ANQGSEA. Trimming cost V 7 bases and J 1 base, with 13 bases left between them. This CDR3 reads CSAMTVPNTEAFF. The CDR3 coding sequence is TGCAGCGCCATGACAGTGCCGAACACTGAAGCTTTCTTT.